Listed here are 27 T cell receptor beta chains from one sample, sequenced in a study of T cell clonality in common variable immunodeficiency. Study observations and caveats: Common variable immunodeficiency TCR beta sequences reportedly had fewer deletions and N-nucleotide insertions.

Assay used: immunoSEQ multiplex PCR; TCRdb lists only in-frame clones, some missing. Listed here are about 32,000 clones without any singletons, the top ten holding roughly 5.6%. The antigens of these receptors remain unknown. Sequencing was done on a sample of peripheral blood mononuclear cells. The receptors here all came from a human donor with common variable immunodeficiency.

This clone was detected only a few times. The CDR3 loop reads CASTRVAGGNNEQFF. The CDR3 DNA, read in part, is TGTGCCAGTACCAGAGTTGCGGGGGGAAACAATGAG. This chain connects TRBV19 to TRBJ2-1, with 8 bases matching TRBD2. The read terminates 3 residues before the CDR3 end, so the remaining end is supplied by the germline J gene. In germline, CDR1 is LNHDA, CDR2 SQIVND (reference sequence). Losses at the gene ends were 7 bases for V and 5 bases for J; bases not matched to a gene: 10. The CDR3 consists of 15 residues.

This clone was seen many times. Read coverage stops 3 residues before the CDR3 terminus; the germline J gene supplies the remainder. This chain joins TRBV29-1 and TRBJ1-1; 8 bases are a match to TRBD1. Per the germline V gene, CDR1 is SQVTM and CDR2 is ANQGSEA. The CDR3 totals 11 residues. The chain's CDR3 is CSTGQGVEAFF. The sequenced part of the CDR3 DNA is TGCAGCACAGGACAGGGAGTCGAA.

This clone has a handful of counts. From the germline J gene comes the end of the CDR3, since the read stops 3 residues before it. This chain joins TRBV18 and TRBJ1-1; D possibly corresponds to TRBD1 (5 bases). In germline, CDR1 is KGHSH, CDR2 LQKENI. The CDR3 runs 13 residues. The V gene lost 10 bases and the J gene lost 2 bases, with 14 bases spanning the gap. Partial CDR3 DNA: TGTGCCATCTCGGGTCAGGGCAACACTGAA. It codes for CAISGQGNTE. The whole CDR3 is CAISGQGNTEAFF.

Of note for this clone: The read terminates 3 residues before the CDR3 end, so the remaining end is supplied by the germline J gene. This chain connects TRBV19 to TRBJ1-1, with TRBD1 identical over 10 bases. Germline loops: CDR1 LNHDA, CDR2 SQIVND (reference sequence). J lost 6 bases, V lost 6 bases, and 4 bases had no gene match. The CDR3 is made up of 13 amino acids. Incomplete CDR3 DNA: TGTGCCAGTAGGACGGACAGGGGGGCTGAA. Translating gives CASRTDRGAE. The full CDR3 reads CASRTDRGAEAFF.

Comment on this clone: The read ends 3 residues before the CDR3 terminus; that terminus is restored from the germline J gene. The rearrangement joins TRBV7-9 to TRBJ1-1; D is perhaps TRBD1 (6 bases). Between the trimmed V and J ends, which lost 5 bases and 1 base, there was a span of 11 bases. The germline V gene has CDR1 SEHNR and CDR2 FQNEAQ (reference sequence). The CDR3 is made up of 14 amino acids. The CDR3 DNA, read in part, is TGTGCCAGCAGCCCGCGGACAGAGAACACTGAA. Its translation: CASSPRTENTE. The CDR3, in full, reads CASSPRTENTEAFF. Full variable domain (missing parts from reference TRBV7-9 and TRBJ1-1): DTGVSQNPRHKITKRGQNVTFRCDPISEHNRLYWYRQTLGQGPEFLTYFQNEAQLEKSRLLSDRFSAERPKGSFSTLEIQRTEQGDSAMYLCASSPRTENTEAFFGQGTRLTVV.

This clone was detected a few times. The DNA ends 3 residues before the CDR3 does, and the rest of the CDR3 is filled in from the germline J gene. V usage is TRBV5-1 and J usage is TRBJ1-2; 7 positions agree with TRBD1. The CDR3 is 15 residues long. The germline V gene encodes CDR1 SGHRS and CDR2 YFSETQ. This CDR3 is CASSSDRVPFPGYTF. The CDR3 DNA, read in part, is TGCGCCAGCAGCTCCGACAGGGTACCCTTTCCCGGC.

As to this clone: The read ends 3 residues shy of where the CDR3 ends; the end is completed using the germline J gene. This chain joins TRBV19 and TRBJ1-2; perhaps TRBD1 as D (6 bases). This CDR3 has 16 residues. Germline V gene data show CDR1 as LNHDA and CDR2 as SQIVND (reference sequence). V lost 5 bases and J 3 bases, leaving 19 bases between the germline ends. The CDR3 loop is CASSSRIVQGDYGYTF. CDR3 DNA (partial): TGTGCCAGTAGTTCAAGGATCGTACAGGGAGACTATGGC.

This clone was found many times. The read ends 3 residues early relative to the CDR3; the germline J gene fills the gap. V gene TRBV18 combines with J gene TRBJ1-1; the D is unclear. The germline gives CDR1 KGHSH, CDR2 LQKENI. This CDR3 is 13 amino acids long. V was trimmed by 3 bases and J by 1 base, leaving 6 bases between them. The part of the CDR3 DNA that was read is TGTGCCAGCTCACCGCACTCGAACACTGAA. This gives the protein CASSPHSNTE. The full CDR3 protein is CASSPHSNTEAFF.

This clone occurred a few times. The missing CDR3 end, 3 residues past where the read stops, is filled in from the germline J gene. J is TRBJ1-4 and V is TRBV2; perhaps TRBD1 as D (5 bases). Germline assignment: CDR1 SNHLY and CDR2 FYNNEI. The V and J ends lost 6 bases and 10 bases respectively, with 12 bases between them. The CDR3 covers 12 residues. CDR3 residues: CASRPTGGKLFF. Incomplete CDR3 DNA: TGTGCCAGCAGGCCGACCGGGGGAAAA.

This clone was seen a handful of times. Coverage ceases 3 residues before the CDR3 finishes, and the germline J gene fills in the end. The V call is TRBV2, the J call TRBJ1-6; D gene uncertain. Trimming pared 4 bases from V and 0 bases from J, leaving 10 bases between. There are 16 residues in the CDR3. The germline CDR1 and CDR2 sequences are SNHLY and FYNNEI. The covered CDR3 bases are TGTGCCAGCAGTGTCGCCAGCGGCTCCTATAATTCACCC. It encodes CASSVASGSYNSP. The whole CDR3 protein is CASSVASGSYNSPLHF.

With regard to this clone: The observed sequence ends 3 residues before the CDR3 terminus, with the missing tail filled in from the germline J gene. This rearrangement joins TRBV20-1 to TRBJ2-1; 12 nucleotides align to TRBD2. Germline values: CDR1 DFQATT, CDR2 SNEGSKA (reference sequence). The trim removed 3 bases at V and 7 bases at J, leaving 7 bases unmatched. The CDR3 sequence is 15 residues long. The chain's CDR3 is CSASQLAGGRNEQFF. The sequenced part of the CDR3 DNA is TGCAGTGCTAGCCAACTAGCGGGGGGCCGGAATGAG.

This clone was seen repeatedly, ten times or more. The CDR3 end lies 3 residues beyond the end of the read and is filled in from the germline J gene. This chain uses TRBV6-2 or TRBV6-3 with TRBJ2-1; D perhaps matches TRBD2 (7 bases). Germline CDR1 MNHEY, CDR2 SVGEGT. The CDR3 contains 15 residues. Trimming removed 6 bases at V and 7 bases at J, with 19 bases between. CDR3 protein: CASSKWGGPGNEQFF. The part of the CDR3 DNA that was read is TGTGCCAGCAGCAAATGGGGGGGGCCGGGGAATGAG.

This clone was picked up many times. The CDR3 extends 3 residues past the end of the read, so its final part is completed from the germline J gene. The genes are TRBV20-1 and TRBJ2-5; 14 nucleotides align to TRBD2. After removal of 3 bases from V and 5 bases from J, the junction contained 8 bases not matched to a gene. Germline V gives CDR1 DFQATT, CDR2 SNEGSKA (reference sequence). This CDR3 is built from 16 residues. The sequenced CDR3 bases are TGCAGTGCTAGCGCCCGACTAGCGGGGGGGCGGGAGACC. It translates to CSASARLAGGRET. The CDR3 as a whole reads CSASARLAGGRETQYF.

In this sample, this clone turned up many times. The read stops 3 residues short of the end of the CDR3; the missing end is completed from the germline J gene. The chain carries TRBV7-2 and TRBJ1-5; D is unclear. Trimming stripped 4 bases from V and 4 bases from J, with 14 bases between. This CDR3 spans 15 amino acids. Germline loops: CDR1 SGHTA, CDR2 FQGNSA. CDR3 residues: CASSSAGARNQPQHF. Incomplete CDR3 DNA: TGTGCCAGCAGCTCGGCGGGCGCTAGGAATCAGCCC.

A note on this clone: The read terminates 3 residues ahead of where the CDR3 ends, so the germline J gene completes it. This chain uses TRBV6-2 or TRBV6-3 with TRBJ1-6, with 8 bases matching TRBD1. The CDR3 runs to 14 residues. The junction had 8 bases not matched to a gene; V was cut back by 6 bases and J by 10 bases. Germline CDR1 MNHEY, CDR2 SVGEGT. CDR3 loop: CASRVDRVNSPLHF. CDR3 bases read: TGTGCCAGCAGGGTGGACAGGGTAAACTCACCC.

This clone has a handful of counts. The read stops 3 residues short of the end of the CDR3; the missing end is completed from the germline J gene. The chain joins TRBV18 to TRBJ1-3; TRBD1 might be the D (5 bases). The CDR3 contains 16 residues. With 6 bases removed from V and 0 bases from J, the gap between germline ends came to 15 bases. Germline CDR1 reads KGHSH; CDR2 reads LQKENI. The CDR3 DNA, read in part, is TGTGCCAGCTCGCCTAGACAGCTACCCTCTGGAAACACC. This codes for CASSPRQLPSGNT. The full CDR3 protein is CASSPRQLPSGNTIYF.

The table lists this clone with a few counts. The read terminates 3 residues before the CDR3 end, so the remaining end is supplied by the germline J gene. The chain is built from TRBV19 and TRBJ1-1; D is possibly TRBD1 (6 bases). Trimming stripped 7 bases from V and 4 bases from J, with 10 bases between. This CDR3 contains 12 residues. Per germline, CDR1 LNHDA and CDR2 SQIVND (reference sequence). The covered CDR3 bases are TGTGCCAGTAAACAGGGAGGCACTGAA. Protein product: CASKQGGTE. The CDR3 in its entirety is CASKQGGTEAFF.

This clone was seen only a few times. The read ends 3 residues early relative to the CDR3; the germline J gene fills the gap. This rearrangement joins TRBV2 to TRBJ1-6; no clear D. Trimming cost V 6 bases and J 8 bases, with 14 bases left between them. This CDR3 is built from 14 residues. Germline V gene data show CDR1 as SNHLY and CDR2 as FYNNEI. The part of the CDR3 DNA that was read is TGTGCCAGCAGGGACGGCGGGGTCTATTCACCC. Its translation is CASRDGGVYSP. The whole CDR3 protein reads CASRDGGVYSPLHF.

A few counts support this clone. The read ends 3 residues shy of where the CDR3 ends; the end is completed using the germline J gene. The gene calls are TRBV7-9 and TRBJ1-1; D is undetermined. The CDR3 runs to 12 residues. Germline assignment: CDR1 SEHNR and CDR2 FQNEAQ (reference sequence). The CDR3 DNA, read in part, is TGTGCCAGCAGCCCGAGCGGGTTAGAA. This encodes CASSPSGLE. The whole CDR3 protein reads CASSPSGLEAFF.

As for this clone: Coverage ceases 3 residues before the CDR3 finishes, and the germline J gene fills in the end. V gene TRBV2 combines with J gene TRBJ2-5; 8 bases are shared with TRBD2. The CDR3 spans 14 residues. With 2 bases clipped from V and 7 bases from J, the junction kept 6 bases outside the gene matches. Germline CDR1 is SNHLY and CDR2 is FYNNEI. CDR3 protein: CASSETGGFGTQYF. Incomplete CDR3 DNA: TGTGCCAGCAGTGAAACGGGGGGGTTCGGGACC.

Concerning this clone: The read finishes 3 residues shy of the CDR3 end, and the germline J gene is used to complete it. This chain links TRBV20-1 with TRBJ2-1; 10 bases are shared with TRBD2. Germline V CDR1 and CDR2: DFQATT, SNEGSKA (reference sequence). The V and J ends lost 7 bases and 6 bases, in that order; junction bases with no gene match: 6. The CDR3 runs to 13 residues. The CDR3 DNA, read in part, is TGCAGTGAGAAGCGGGGGGGCCGCAATGAG. Its translation: CSEKRGGRNE. The whole CDR3 sequence is CSEKRGGRNEQFF.

This clone turned up a few times. This chain's CDR3 is CASSSRGEAHGYTF. The covered CDR3 bases are TGTGCCAGCAGTTCCAGAGGGGAAGCCCATGGC. This chain joins TRBV6-2 or TRBV6-3 and TRBJ1-2, with TRBD1 as a possible D gene (5 bases). The read ends 3 residues shy of where the CDR3 ends; the end is completed using the germline J gene. Germline CDR1 is MNHEY and CDR2 is SVGEGT. This CDR3 is built from 14 residues. Trimming cost V 4 bases and J 6 bases, with 15 bases left between them.

This clone has a handful of counts. The CDR3: CASRQSSYNSPLHF. Partial CDR3 DNA: TGTGCCAGCAGGCAGAGCTCCTATAATTCACCC. The J gene is TRBJ1-6, the V gene TRBV6-2 or TRBV6-3; no reliable D call. The read gets to within 3 residues of the CDR3 end, and the germline J gene fills in the rest. From germline, CDR1 is MNHEY and CDR2 SVGEGT. The CDR3 length is 14 residues. V was cut by 6 bases and J by 0 bases, with 6 bases left in between.

This clone was found many times. The read stops 3 residues short of the end of the CDR3; the missing end is completed from the germline J gene. The gene calls are TRBV6-2 or TRBV6-3 and TRBJ2-3; TRBD2 aligns across 12 bases. V lost 8 bases to trimming and J lost 0 bases; unmatched junction nucleotides: 3. Looked up from germline, CDR1 is MNHEY and CDR2 is SVGEGT. CDR3 size: 15 residues. CDR3 loop: CASRLAGASTDTQYF. The part of the CDR3 DNA that was read is TGTGCCAGCCGACTAGCGGGGGCGAGCACAGATACG.

CDR3: CASSQEIAALSNQPQHF. The covered CDR3 bases are TGTGCCAGCAGTCAAGAGATAGCCGCGCTAAGCAATCAGCCC. The rearrangement links TRBV6-1 to TRBJ1-5; D is unresolved. The read gets to within 3 residues of the CDR3 end, and the germline J gene fills in the rest. Trimming took off 5 bases at V and 1 base at J, with 18 bases between the two ends. Germline CDR1 and CDR2: MNHNS and SASEGT. This CDR3 is built from 17 residues.

Worth noting for this clone: The sequence runs out 3 residues before the end of the CDR3; the remainder is reconstructed from the germline J gene. This chain uses TRBV6-2 or TRBV6-3 with TRBJ1-5; 8 bases align to TRBD1. Germline CDR1 is MNHEY and CDR2 is SVGEGT. CDR3 length: 15 residues. V lost 6 bases to trimming and J lost 1 base; unmatched junction nucleotides: 5. The CDR3 loop reads CASSLRGQSNQPQHF. The DNA read from the CDR3 is TGTGCCAGCAGCCTCAGGGGGCAGAGCAATCAGCCC.

This clone has just a few counts. The observed sequence ends 3 residues before the CDR3 terminus, with the missing tail filled in from the germline J gene. The chain recombines TRBV7-8 with TRBJ1-3, with D perhaps TRBD1 (5 bases). CDR1 is SGHVS, CDR2 FQNEAQ, per germline. Trimming took off 6 bases at V and 0 bases at J, with 21 bases between the two ends. CDR3 length equals 18 residues. CDR3 DNA (partial): TGTGCCAGCAGTATAAGACAGAGTTCACCCAACTCTGGAAACACC. Its translation: CASSIRQSSPNSGNT. Given in full, the CDR3 is CASSIRQSSPNSGNTIYF.